These 20 T cell receptor beta chains were all obtained from the same sample, sequenced in a study of blood T cell repertoires in COVID-19. TCRdb's table, derived via immunoSEQ multiplex PCR, lists solely in-frame clones and lacks some. The data hold 260,000 or so clones, with around 85% observed a single time. The sample was PBMCs or T cells enriched from blood (not recorded which). These receptors were obtained from a woman between 50 and 59 years old who had recovered from COVID-19.

This chain links TRBV5-1 with TRBJ2-7, with D possibly matching TRBD2 (7 bases). V lost 3 bases and J lost 7, with 20 bases in between. The CDR3 is 15 residues long. Germline assignment: CDR1 SGHRS and CDR2 YFSETQ. Here the CDR3 DNA reads TGCGCCAGCAGCTCACCCTATGGGGGGGGCCAGGAGCAGTACTTC. This codes for CASSSPYGGGQEQYF. Variable domain in full (rest from reference TRBV5-1 and TRBJ2-7): KAGVTQTPRYLIKTRGQQVTLSCSPISGHRSVSWYQQTPGQGLQFLFEYFSETQRNKGNFPGRFSGRQFSNSRSEMNVSTLELGDSALYLCASSSPYGGGQEQYFGPGTRLTVT.

The rearrangement links TRBV11-3 to TRBJ2-5; tentative D call: TRBD1 (6 bases). The length of the CDR3 is 14 residues. V was trimmed by 5 bases and J by 2 bases, leaving 12 bases between them. Germline assignment: CDR1 SGHNT and CDR2 YENEEA. CDR3 DNA sequence: TGTGCCAGCAGCGAACAGGGACCTCAAGAGACCCAGTACTTC. Encoded protein: CASSEQGPQETQYF.

The chain combines TRBV7-9 with TRBJ1-4; TRBD1 agrees at 7 bases. Losses at the gene ends were 7 bases for V and 8 bases for J; bases not matched to a gene: 13. Germline values: CDR1 SEHNR, CDR2 FQNEAQ (reference sequence). This CDR3 region has 15 residues. In nucleotides, the CDR3 is TGTGCCAGCACCCAGGGGGGTCAGGGTGGCGAAAAACTGTTTTTT. Translated, it gives CASTQGGQGGEKLFF.

The V and J genes are TRBV7-2 and TRBJ2-7; 10 nucleotides line up with TRBD1. This CDR3 contains 15 residues. The junction had 7 bases not matched to a gene; V was cut back by 5 bases and J by 3 bases. In germline, CDR1 is SGHTA, CDR2 FQGNSA. The CDR3 reads CASSLGTGAIYEQYF. The DNA of the CDR3 is TGTGCCAGCAGCCTGGGGACAGGGGCGATCTACGAGCAGTACTTC.

The chain recombines TRBV5-6 with TRBJ1-4; 9 bases line up with TRBD1. Germline CDR1 and CDR2: SGHDT and YYEEEE. Trimming at V came to 5 bases and at J to 4 bases, leaving 9 bases not matched to a gene. This CDR3 has 16 amino acids. DNA of the CDR3: TGTGCCAGCAGATTAACAGGGGGCCTCGGTAATGAAAAACTGTTTTTT. As protein: CASRLTGGLGNEKLFF. Based on the CDR3 plus reference TRBV5-6 and TRBJ1-4, the full variable domain is DAGVTQSPTHLIKTRGQQVTLRCSPKSGHDTVSWYQQALGQGPQFIFQYYEEEERQRGNFPDRFSGHQFPNYSSELNVNALLLGDSALYLCASRLTGGLGNEKLFFGSGTQLSVL.

This chain links TRBV7-2 with TRBJ1-1; tentative D call: TRBD1 (6 bases). The germline CDR1 and CDR2 sequences are SGHTA and FQGNSA. The CDR3 contains 16 residues. Trimming stripped 1 base from V and 0 bases from J, with 12 bases between. CDR3 residues: CASSLEGVFMNTEAFF. CDR3 nucleotide sequence: TGTGCCAGCAGCTTAGAGGGGGTTTTCATGAACACTGAAGCTTTCTTT.

The rearrangement uses TRBV19 and TRBJ1-1; D is perhaps TRBD1 (5 bases). The CDR3 has 16 amino acids. Germline CDR1 reads LNHDA; CDR2 reads SQIVND (reference sequence). The V end lost 7 bases, the J end lost 1 base, and 19 bases lay between the germline ends. The chain's CDR3 is CASTPPWGRRNTEAFF. The CDR3 bases are TGTGCCAGTACCCCCCCGTGGGGCAGGCGGAACACTGAAGCTTTCTTT.

This clone was picked up one time. The CDR3 coding sequence is TGTGCCAGTAGTATAGCAGGGGAAAGTTCACCCCTCCACTTT. It codes for CASSIAGESSPLHF. The chain is built from TRBV19 and TRBJ1-6, with TRBD1 as a possible D gene (6 bases). Between the trimmed V and J ends, which lost 1 base and 9 bases, there was a span of 10 bases. The CDR3 is 14 amino acids. The germline gives CDR1 LNHDA, CDR2 SQIVND (reference sequence).

J is TRBJ1-5 and V is TRBV7-9; D is possibly TRBD1 (6 bases). Trimming left V 5 bases short and J 3 bases short, with 14 bases between. The length of the CDR3 is 15 residues. Germline-derived CDR1 and CDR2 are SEHNR and FQNEAQ (reference sequence). The CDR3: CASSTTTGDNQPQHF. The CDR3 DNA is TGTGCCAGCAGCACTACGACAGGAGACAATCAGCCCCAGCATTTT.

The chain couples TRBV7-7 to TRBJ2-5; the match to TRBD1 covers 8 bases. V was clipped by 5 bases and J by 4 bases; unmatched bases: 9. The CDR3 runs to 15 residues. The germline gives CDR1 SSHAT, CDR2 FNYEAQ (reference sequence). CDR3 nucleotides: TGTGCCAGCAGCCCCAACCAGGGGGCTGGAGAGACCCAGTACTTC. The encoded protein is CASSPNQGAGETQYF.

The J gene is TRBJ1-5, the V gene TRBV2; possible D gene TRBD1, 6 bases. The V and J ends lost 6 bases and 3 bases respectively, with 15 bases between them. CDR3 length: 15 residues. Germline values: CDR1 SNHLY, CDR2 FYNNEI. CDR3 DNA: TGTGCCAGCAGGTACAGGGAAATCTTCAATCAGCCCCAGCATTTT. As protein: CASRYREIFNQPQHF.

A few counts support this clone. The chain employs TRBV12-3 or TRBV12-4 and TRBJ1-5; the D is unclear. The CDR3 spans 13 residues. V was shortened by 3 bases and J by 5 bases, with 8 bases between the two germline ends. CDR3 loop: CASSLREHQPQHF. CDR3 DNA: TGTGCCAGCAGTTTGAGGGAGCATCAGCCCCAGCATTTT.

This chain uses TRBV24-1 with TRBJ2-2, with a tentative D call TRBD1 (5 bases). The V end lost 7 bases, the J end lost 0 bases, and 8 bases lay between the germline ends. This CDR3 region has 14 residues. Germline V CDR1 and CDR2: KGHDR, SFDVKD. The CDR3 sequence: CATRDTSNTGELFF. CDR3 bases: TGTGCCACCAGGGACACCTCGAACACCGGGGAGCTGTTTTTT.

This chain connects TRBV30 to TRBJ1-2; 9 nucleotides align to TRBD1. Germline-derived CDR1 and CDR2 are GTSNPN and SVGIG (reference sequence). V shed 5 bases, J shed 7 bases, and the junction held 11 bases outside the gene matches. This CDR3 is built from 14 residues. CDR3 sequence: CAWGEGQGIIGYTF. CDR3 DNA sequence: TGTGCCTGGGGAGAGGGACAGGGAATTATTGGCTACACCTTC.

This chain joins TRBV6-2 or TRBV6-3 and TRBJ2-5; 7 bases agree with TRBD1. CDR3 size: 14 residues. V was clipped by 2 bases and J by 5 bases; unmatched bases: 5. Germline CDR1 is MNHEY and CDR2 is SVGEGT. The CDR3 region is CASSYRGRWETQYF. DNA for the CDR3: TGTGCCAGCAGTTACAGGGGGCGGTGGGAGACCCAGTACTTC.

The chain carries TRBV5-1 and TRBJ2-7; TRBD2 aligns across 15 bases. Germline-derived CDR1 and CDR2 are SGHRS and YFSETQ. Trimming at V came to 4 bases and at J to 4 bases, leaving 12 bases not matched to a gene. This CDR3 spans 18 amino acids. The CDR3 protein is CASSRNPGTSGGSYEQYF. For the CDR3, the DNA is TGCGCCAGCAGCCGCAACCCCGGGACTAGCGGGGGGTCTTACGAGCAGTACTTC.

This clone was seen only once. The V gene is TRBV7-9, the J gene TRBJ2-3; 9 nucleotides agree with TRBD2. Germline V gene data show CDR1 as SEHNR and CDR2 as FQNEAQ (reference sequence). The V gene end was trimmed by 2 bases and the J gene end by 6 bases; junction bases not matched to a gene: 9. CDR3 length: 16 residues. CDR3 sequence reads: CASSLMASGISDTQYF. CDR3 sequence (DNA): TGTGCCAGCAGCTTAATGGCTAGCGGGATCTCGGATACGCAGTATTTT.

V and J are TRBV3-1 (or the pseudogene TRBV3-2) and TRBJ1-1; D remains unclear. V was clipped by 3 bases and J by 5 bases, with 10 bases between them. This CDR3 has 13 amino acids. Germline V gives CDR1 LGHDT, CDR2 YNNKEL (reference sequence). In DNA form, the CDR3 reads TGTGCCAGCAGCCACCGACGAGGAACTGAAGCTTTCTTT. This encodes CASSHRRGTEAFF.

This chain joins TRBV19 and TRBJ2-3; no clear D. V was shortened by 0 bases and J by 6 bases, with 13 bases between the two germline ends. CDR1 is LNHDA, CDR2 SQIVND, per germline (reference sequence). The CDR3 runs to 15 residues. The CDR3 nucleotides are TGTGCCAGTAGTATAGATCGAGGCATACGGGATACGCAGTATTTT. This codes for CASSIDRGIRDTQYF.

This rearrangement joins TRBV5-1 to TRBJ2-7, with D maybe TRBD1 (6 bases). The CDR3 extends over 13 amino acids. Trimming took off 10 bases at V and 0 bases at J, with 14 bases between the two ends. Germline V CDR1 and CDR2: SGHRS, YFSETQ. As DNA, the CDR3 is TGCGCCGGTGGGGGCTTTAGCTCCTACGAGCAGTACTTC. Its protein is CAGGGFSSYEQYF.